This T cell receptor (beta chain) is from a study of neurological immune-mediated disorders. Study findings and constraints: The multiple sclerosis repertoire cluster was not associated with any clinical or MRI feature, with the authors stating that larger cohorts are needed.

This clonotype was detected many times. What it binds is not known. The V end was cut by 6 bases, the J end by 4 bases, with 15 bases between. Germline CDR1 and CDR2: SEHNR and FQNEAQ (reference sequence). This CDR3 comprises 15 residues. Template-switch 5'RACE cDNA synthesis added a 10-nucleotide unique molecular identifier. Sequencing runs each generated in excess of 190 million TCR-beta sequences derived from 15-18 subjects. Via MiXCR, TCRdb re-called the 5' RACE reads, giving one row per CDR3 protein. The data hold 45,000 to 65,000 distinct CDR3 sequences, with around 3.4% observed a single time. This clonotype was sampled from a man in his forties with multiple sclerosis. The rearrangement joins TRBV7-9 to TRBJ2-2; D gene uncertain. Sequenced material: PBMCs. Here the CDR3 DNA reads TGTGCCAGCAGGAGGTCCACTCGGGTCACCGGGGAGCTGTTTTTT. It yields the protein CASRRSTRVTGELFF.